Each of the 20 T cell receptor beta chains below was sequenced from the same sample in a study of tumor-infiltrating lymphocytes in primary liver carcinoma. Researchers drew blood RNA from unsorted whole blood and extracted germline DNA as well. The investigators made TCR beta cDNA from 400 to 500 ng total RNA, using a constant-region primer. Amplification in three nested multiplex PCR rounds with slightly modified ARM-PCR gave rise to TCR beta libraries. Each of the first two PCR rounds ran nine to ten cycles with TRBV1-TRBV30 forward and C-beta reverse primers. TCRdb reanalysed the multiplex PCR reads using MiXCR and keeps one entry per CDR3 protein. The profile covers about 310,000 distinct CDR3 sequences, with roughly 60% appearing a single time and about 15% taken by the ten largest. Sequenced input: peripheral blood. The receptor source for this set is a woman younger than 45 with primary liver carcinoma and hepatitis B virus infection.

This clonotype was counted only a few times. CDR3 in amino acids: CASIPGGGLMNTEAFF. CDR3 coding DNA: TGTGCCAGCATCCCCGGTGGGGGGCTCATGAACACTGAAGCTTTCTTT. This sequence joins TRBV6-6 and TRBJ1-1; tentatively, D is TRBD1 (6 bases). Looked up from germline, CDR1 is MNHNY and CDR2 is SVGAGI (reference sequence). The CDR3 covers 16 residues. The V end was cut by 7 bases, the J end by 0 bases, with 18 bases between.

With respect to this clonotype: A read error is possible here, since a much larger clone lies one base away. This chain connects TRBV29-1 to TRBJ2-1, with no clear D. CDR1 and CDR2 (germline): SQVTM, ANQGSEA. The CDR3 consists of 11 residues. The CDR3 DNA is TGCAGCGCTCCGAGAAACAATGAGCGGTTCTTC. Its translation is CSAPRNNERFF.

This clonotype was recorded at least ten times. The gene calls are TRBV6-2 or TRBV6-3 and TRBJ2-3, with D possibly matching TRBD2 (6 bases). Trimming removed 4 bases from V and 4 bases from J, with 12 bases in between. CDR1 MNHEY and CDR2 SVGEGT come from the germline V gene. This CDR3 has 14 amino acids. The CDR3 here is CASSLAVRADTQYF. The CDR3, as DNA: TGTGCCAGCAGTTTAGCGGTCCGGGCAGATACGCAGTATTTT.

This clonotype occurred a few times. The chain links TRBV7-8 to TRBJ1-4; D might be TRBD1 (5 bases). This CDR3 region has 15 residues. The V end was cut by 6 bases, the J end by 0 bases, with 11 bases between. Germline CDR1 and CDR2: SGHVS and FQNEAQ. The CDR3 coding sequence is TGTGCCAGCAGGGAGGGGCGCGCAACTAATGAAAAACTGTTTTTT. Protein sequence: CASREGRATNEKLFF.

In this sample, this clonotype turned up a few times. The chain couples TRBV7-9 to TRBJ2-7, with TRBD1 as a possible D gene (8 bases). Trimming removed 5 bases from V and 0 bases from J, with 17 bases in between. CDR1 SEHNR and CDR2 FQNEAQ come from the germline V gene (reference sequence). This CDR3 region has 16 residues. CDR3 nucleotide sequence: TGTGCCAGCAGCGTCACAGGGGGGGAGGGCTCCTACGAGCAGTACTTC. Its protein product is CASSVTGGEGSYEQYF.

A few counts support this clonotype. This rearrangement joins TRBV7-8 to TRBJ2-1; D remains unclear. This CDR3 spans 16 amino acids. V was clipped by 1 base and J by 0 bases, with 10 bases between them. CDR1 is SGHVS, CDR2 FQNEAQ, per germline. The CDR3 spells CASSLVVGFSYNEQFF. The CDR3 bases are TGTGCCAGCAGCTTAGTCGTCGGCTTCTCCTACAATGAGCAGTTCTTC.

Worth noting for this clonotype: Just one base apart from a much larger clone, this may be a read error. The chain links TRBV12-3 or TRBV12-4 to TRBJ2-7; 12 nucleotides line up with TRBD1. V gave up 5 bases and J gave up 6 bases; unmatched junction bases: 14. This CDR3 region has 17 residues. CDR3 DNA: TGTGCCAGCAGTCCCACGCTCGGGACAGGGGGCGGCTGCGAGCAGTACTTC. Translated: CASSPTLGTGGGCEQYF.

This clonotype has more than one count but fewer than ten. The V gene is TRBV13, the J gene TRBJ2-7; 7 bases agree with TRBD1. The CDR3 totals 17 residues. V lost 5 bases and J lost 2; bases outside the gene matches: 15. Germline V gene sequence: CDR1 PRHDT, CDR2 FYEKMQ (reference sequence). CDR3 sequence (DNA): TGTGCCAGCAGCCCGACCCTCCCGGGACAGCAAACCTACGAGCAGTACTTC. It codes for CASSPTLPGQQTYEQYF. Supplemented by reference TRBV13 and TRBJ2-7, the full variable domain reads AAGVIQSPRHLIKEKRETATLKCYPIPRHDTVYWYQQGPGQDPQFLISFYEKMQSDKGSIPDRFSAQQFSDYHSELNMSSLELGDSALYFCASSPTLPGQQTYEQYFGPGTRLTVT.

This clonotype has only a few counts. The chain is built from TRBV5-1 and TRBJ2-7; 9 positions agree with TRBD2. The CDR3 spans 14 residues. Germline assignment: CDR1 SGHRS and CDR2 YFSETQ. Germline trimming cut 0 bases from V and 7 bases from J; bases unmatched to any gene: 5. The CDR3 region is CASSLVAGVSEQYF. The CDR3, as DNA: TGCGCCAGCAGCTTGGTAGCGGGAGTATCGGAGCAGTACTTC.

On this clonotype itself: The junction differs from germline at one of its ends, possibly a read error. The rearrangement joins TRBV4-2 to TRBJ2-5; 7 bases fit TRBD2. Germline V gene lookup returns CDR1 LGHNA and CDR2 YNFKEQ. CDR3 length: 17 residues. The CDR3 nucleotides read TGTGCCAGGAGCCAAGAAGTGGGAGGGCCCTTTCAAGAGACCCAGTACTTC. Protein product: CARSQEVGGPFQETQYF.

Points on this clonotype: Possible read error: a much larger clone is one base away. V usage is TRBV12-3 or TRBV12-4 and J usage is TRBJ2-2, with 8 bases fitting TRBD2. CDR3 length equals 15 residues. CDR3 nucleotides: TGTGCCAGCAGTTTAGTACTAGCGGCCACCGGGGGGCTGTTTTTT. It encodes CASSLVLAATGGLFF.

The CDR3 region is CASRTQGALRNNEQYF. The CDR3 coding sequence is TGTGCCAGCAGGACGCAGGGGGCTCTTAGAAACAATGAGCAGTACTTC. The V and J genes are TRBV7-8 and TRBJ2-1; the match to TRBD1 covers 8 bases. Gene TRBJ2-7 matches the end of the DNA better, so the J call may be wrong. CDR3 length: 16 residues. Germline CDR1 reads SGHVS; CDR2 reads FQNEAQ.

The gene calls are TRBV12-3 or TRBV12-4 and TRBJ1-1; D not certain. The V end was cut by 3 bases, the J end by 3 bases, with 8 bases between. CDR3 length: 13 amino acids. The CDR3 DNA reads as TGTGCCAGCAGTTTGATTGGCGACACTGAAGCTTTCTTT. Amino acid sequence: CASSLIGDTEAFF.

This chain joins TRBV28 and TRBJ2-3, with TRBD2 as a possible D gene (6 bases). The CDR3 is 16 amino acids. V lost 6 bases and J 5 bases, leaving 21 bases between the germline ends. Looked up from germline, CDR1 is MDHEN and CDR2 is SYDVKM. CDR3 nucleotide sequence: TGTGCCAGCAGAAGCACTAGCAGGAGTAGAGAAGATACGCAGTATTTT. It yields the protein CASRSTSRSREDTQYF.

This clonotype was seen more than once but under ten times. The V call is TRBV12-3 or TRBV12-4, the J call TRBJ2-1; 7 nucleotides line up with TRBD2. With V trimmed by 2 bases and J by 8 bases, 9 bases remained unmatched. This CDR3 is built from 15 residues. CDR3 in amino acids: CASSLSLAAEYEQFF. The DNA for the CDR3 is TGTGCCAGCAGTTTATCTCTAGCGGCGGAGTATGAGCAGTTCTTC.

The CDR3, as DNA: TGTGCCAGCAGCACCTGGGAATGGGTCGAGCAGTACTTC. Its translation: CASSTWEWVEQYF. The chain combines TRBV12-3 or TRBV12-4 with TRBJ2-7; D remains unclear. There are 13 residues in the CDR3. The V end lost 6 bases, the J end lost 6 bases, and 15 bases lay between the germline ends.

Comment on this clonotype: An end of the junction differs from the germline gene, which may be a read error. V and J are TRBV24-1 and TRBJ2-3, with D possibly being TRBD1 (5 bases). Germline CDR1 and CDR2: KGHDR and SFDVKD. The CDR3 sequence is 13 residues long. The CDR3 DNA follows: TGTGCCACCTGTGATTTGTACAGGGATACGCAGTATTTT. Residues: CATCDLYRDTQYF.

This clonotype showed up many times. The chain has TRBV12-3 or TRBV12-4 and TRBJ2-7; D unclear. The CDR3 is 12 residues long. V shed 4 bases and J shed 7 bases, with 11 bases lying between them. The CDR3 loop is CASSSGRWEQYF. CDR3 coding DNA: TGTGCCAGCAGTTCGGGCCGCTGGGAGCAGTACTTC.

CDR3 sequence (DNA): TGTGCCAAACAAGGAGGAGGGTCCACAGATACGCAGTATTTT. Translating it yields CAKQGGGSTDTQYF. The V and J genes are TRBV6-5 and TRBJ2-3, with D possibly being TRBD2 (6 bases). The length of the CDR3 is 14 residues. Trimming shortened V by 10 bases and J by 2 bases, and 16 bases separated the two germline ends. Germline loops: CDR1 MNHEY, CDR2 SVGAGI.

This clonotype is medium-sized (0.01 to 0.1%). The J gene is TRBJ2-6, the V gene TRBV11-2; tentatively, D is TRBD1 (6 bases). The length of the CDR3 is 16 residues. The germline gives CDR1 SGHAT, CDR2 FQNNGV. Trimming took 0 bases from V and 4 from J, leaving 10 bases between them. The CDR3 DNA reads as TGTGCCAGCAGCTTAGATACAGGGACCGGGGCCAACGTCCTGACTTTC. It codes for CASSLDTGTGANVLTF.